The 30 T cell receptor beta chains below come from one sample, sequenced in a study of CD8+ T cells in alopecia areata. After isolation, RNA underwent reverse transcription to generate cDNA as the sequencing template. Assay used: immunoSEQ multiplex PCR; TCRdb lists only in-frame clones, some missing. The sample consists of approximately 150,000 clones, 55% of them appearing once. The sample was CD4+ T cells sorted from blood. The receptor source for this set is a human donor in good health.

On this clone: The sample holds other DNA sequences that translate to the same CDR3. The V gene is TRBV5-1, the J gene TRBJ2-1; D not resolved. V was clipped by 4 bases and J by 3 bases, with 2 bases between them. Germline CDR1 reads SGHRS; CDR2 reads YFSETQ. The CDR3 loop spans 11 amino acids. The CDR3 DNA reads TGCGCCAGCAGCCTCTACAATGAGCAGTTCTTC. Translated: CASSLYNEQFF. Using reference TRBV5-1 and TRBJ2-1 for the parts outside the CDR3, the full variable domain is KAGVTQTPRYLIKTRGQQVTLSCSPISGHRSVSWYQQTPGQGLQFLFEYFSETQRNKGNFPGRFSGRQFSNSRSEMNVSTLELGDSALYLCASSLYNEQFFGPGTRLTVL.

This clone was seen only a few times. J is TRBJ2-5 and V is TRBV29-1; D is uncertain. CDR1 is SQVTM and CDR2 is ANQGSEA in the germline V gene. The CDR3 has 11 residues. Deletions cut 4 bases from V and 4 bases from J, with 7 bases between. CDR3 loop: CSVGVGETQYF. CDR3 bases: TGCAGCGTTGGGGTGGGAGAGACCCAGTACTTC.

The CDR3 DNA reads as TGTGCCTGGAATAGGGACTCCTACAATGAGCAGTTCTTC. As protein: CAWNRDSYNEQFF. The chain links TRBV30 to TRBJ2-1; D is undetermined. V lost 4 bases to trimming and J lost 0 bases, with 7 bases between them. CDR1 and CDR2 (germline): GTSNPN, SVGIG (reference sequence). This CDR3 is built from 13 residues.

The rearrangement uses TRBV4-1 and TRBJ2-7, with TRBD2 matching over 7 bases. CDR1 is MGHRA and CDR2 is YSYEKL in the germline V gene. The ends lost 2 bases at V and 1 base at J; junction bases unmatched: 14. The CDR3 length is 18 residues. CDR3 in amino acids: CASSQPLPSRGGSYEQYF. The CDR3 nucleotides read TGCGCCAGCAGCCAACCGCTTCCCTCTCGCGGGGGATCCTACGAGCAGTACTTC.

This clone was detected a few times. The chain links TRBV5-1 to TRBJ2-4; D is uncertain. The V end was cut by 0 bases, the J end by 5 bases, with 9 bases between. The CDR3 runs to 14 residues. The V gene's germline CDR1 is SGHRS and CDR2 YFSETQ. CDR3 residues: CASSLGQAENIQYF. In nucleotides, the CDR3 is TGCGCCAGCAGCTTGGGCCAGGCAGAAAACATTCAGTACTTC. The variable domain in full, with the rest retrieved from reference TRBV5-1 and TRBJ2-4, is KAGVTQTPRYLIKTRGQQVTLSCSPISGHRSVSWYQQTPGQGLQFLFEYFSETQRNKGNFPGRFSGRQFSNSRSEMNVSTLELGDSALYLCASSLGQAENIQYFGAGTRLSVL.

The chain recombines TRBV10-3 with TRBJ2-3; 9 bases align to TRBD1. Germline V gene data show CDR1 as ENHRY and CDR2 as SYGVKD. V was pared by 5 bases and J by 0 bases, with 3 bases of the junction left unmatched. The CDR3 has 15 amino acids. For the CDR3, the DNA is TGTGCCATCAGTCTGGGACAGGGTAGCACAGATACGCAGTATTTT. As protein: CAISLGQGSTDTQYF.

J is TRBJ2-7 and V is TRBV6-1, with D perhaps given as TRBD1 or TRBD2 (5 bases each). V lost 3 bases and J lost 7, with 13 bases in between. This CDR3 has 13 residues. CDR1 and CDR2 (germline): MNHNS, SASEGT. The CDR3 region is CASSDRLTGEQYF. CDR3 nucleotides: TGTGCCAGCAGTGACAGACTAACAGGAGAGCAGTACTTC.

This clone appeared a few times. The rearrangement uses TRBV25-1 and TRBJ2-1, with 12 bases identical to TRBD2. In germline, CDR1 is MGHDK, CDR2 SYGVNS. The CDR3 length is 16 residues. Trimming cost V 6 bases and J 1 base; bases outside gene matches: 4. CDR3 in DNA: TGTGCCAGCAGCAGGACTAGCGGGAAATCCTACAATGAGCAGTTCTTC. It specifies CASSRTSGKSYNEQFF.

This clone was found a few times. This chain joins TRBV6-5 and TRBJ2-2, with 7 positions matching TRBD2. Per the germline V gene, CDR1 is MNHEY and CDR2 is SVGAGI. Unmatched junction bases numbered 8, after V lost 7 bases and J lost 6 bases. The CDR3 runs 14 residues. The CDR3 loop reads CASTPSGVSGELFF. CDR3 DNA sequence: TGTGCCAGCACCCCTAGCGGTGTATCCGGGGAGCTGTTTTTT.

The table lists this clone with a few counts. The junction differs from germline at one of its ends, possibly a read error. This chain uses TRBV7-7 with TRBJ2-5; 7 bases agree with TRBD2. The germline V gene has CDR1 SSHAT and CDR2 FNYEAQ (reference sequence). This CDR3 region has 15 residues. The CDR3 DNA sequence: TGTGCTAGCAGCTCCAGGTCTAGCGGCCAAGAGACCCAGTACTTC. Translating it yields CASSSRSSGQETQYF. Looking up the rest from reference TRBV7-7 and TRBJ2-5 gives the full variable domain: GAGVSQSPRYKVTKRGQDVTLRCDPISSHATLYWYQQALGQGPEFLTYFNYEAQPDKSGLPSDRFSAERPEGSISTLTIQRTEQRDSAMYRCASSSRSSGQETQYFGPGTRLLVL.

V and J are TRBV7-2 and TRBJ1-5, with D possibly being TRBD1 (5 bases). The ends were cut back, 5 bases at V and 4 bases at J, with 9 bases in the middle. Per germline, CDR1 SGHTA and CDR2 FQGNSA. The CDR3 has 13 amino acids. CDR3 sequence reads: CASSRQTNQPQHF. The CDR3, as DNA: TGTGCCAGCAGCCGACAGACTAATCAGCCCCAGCATTTT.

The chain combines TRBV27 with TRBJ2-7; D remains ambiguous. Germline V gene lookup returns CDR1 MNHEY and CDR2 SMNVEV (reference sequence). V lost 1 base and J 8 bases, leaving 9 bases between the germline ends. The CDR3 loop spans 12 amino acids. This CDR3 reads CASSLLGQQQYF. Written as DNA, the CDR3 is TGTGCCAGCAGTTTATTAGGGCAGCAGCAGTACTTC.

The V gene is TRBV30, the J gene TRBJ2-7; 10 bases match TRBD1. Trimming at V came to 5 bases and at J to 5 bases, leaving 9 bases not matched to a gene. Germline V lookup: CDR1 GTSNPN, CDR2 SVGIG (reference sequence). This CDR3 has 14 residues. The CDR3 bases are TGTGCCTGGGGTAGACAGGGGGCGATGGACGAGCAGTACTTC. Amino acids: CAWGRQGAMDEQYF. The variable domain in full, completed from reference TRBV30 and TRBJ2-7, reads SQTIHQWPATLVQPVGSPLSLECTVEGTSNPNLYWYRQAAGRGLQLLFYSVGIGQISSEVPQNLSASRPQDRQFILSSKKLLLSDSGFYLCAWGRQGAMDEQYFGPGTRLTVT.

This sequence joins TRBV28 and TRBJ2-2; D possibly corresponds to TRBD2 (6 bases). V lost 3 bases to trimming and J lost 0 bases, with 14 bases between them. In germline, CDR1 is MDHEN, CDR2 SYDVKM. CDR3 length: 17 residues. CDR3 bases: TGTGCCAGCAGTTTGCGACTAGTTCCTCCGAACACCGGGGAGCTGTTTTTT. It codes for CASSLRLVPPNTGELFF.

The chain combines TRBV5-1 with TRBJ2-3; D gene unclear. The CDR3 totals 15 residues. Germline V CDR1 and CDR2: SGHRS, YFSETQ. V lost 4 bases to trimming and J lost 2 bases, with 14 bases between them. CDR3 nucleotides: TGCGCCAGCAGCCCTTGGATGGACGTCACAGATACGCAGTATTTT. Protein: CASSPWMDVTDTQYF.

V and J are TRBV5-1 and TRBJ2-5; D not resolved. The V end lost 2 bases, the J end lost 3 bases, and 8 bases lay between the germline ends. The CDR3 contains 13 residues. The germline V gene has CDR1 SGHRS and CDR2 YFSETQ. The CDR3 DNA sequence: TGCGCCAGCAGCTTCCTCGGCGAAGAGACCCAGTACTTC. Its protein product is CASSFLGEETQYF.

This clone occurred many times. DNA for the CDR3: TGTGCCAGCAGCTTAAATCCCCGGCGGGAAGAGTATTTT. This encodes CASSLNPRREEYF. The chain combines TRBV7-2 with TRBJ2-3, with a possible D match to TRBD2 (6 bases). CDR1 and CDR2 (germline): SGHTA, FQGNSA. The CDR3 extends over 13 amino acids. V lost 2 bases and J lost 13, with 16 bases in between.

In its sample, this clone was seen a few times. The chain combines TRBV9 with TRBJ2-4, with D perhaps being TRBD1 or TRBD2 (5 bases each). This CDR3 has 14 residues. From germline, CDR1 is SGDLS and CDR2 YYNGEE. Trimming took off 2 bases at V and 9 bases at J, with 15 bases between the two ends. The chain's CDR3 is CASSVGVGDGIQYF. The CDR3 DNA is TGTGCCAGCAGCGTGGGGGTCGGTGATGGCATTCAGTACTTC.

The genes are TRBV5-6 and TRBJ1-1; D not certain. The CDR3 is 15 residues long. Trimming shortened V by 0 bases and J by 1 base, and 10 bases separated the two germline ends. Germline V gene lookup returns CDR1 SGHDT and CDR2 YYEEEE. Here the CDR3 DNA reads TGTGCCAGCAGCTTGGGGCTCTTAACGAACACTGAAGCTTTCTTT. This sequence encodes CASSLGLLTNTEAFF. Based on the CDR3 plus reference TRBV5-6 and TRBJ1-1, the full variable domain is DAGVTQSPTHLIKTRGQQVTLRCSPKSGHDTVSWYQQALGQGPQFIFQYYEEEERQRGNFPDRFSGHQFPNYSSELNVNALLLGDSALYLCASSLGLLTNTEAFFGQGTRLTVV.

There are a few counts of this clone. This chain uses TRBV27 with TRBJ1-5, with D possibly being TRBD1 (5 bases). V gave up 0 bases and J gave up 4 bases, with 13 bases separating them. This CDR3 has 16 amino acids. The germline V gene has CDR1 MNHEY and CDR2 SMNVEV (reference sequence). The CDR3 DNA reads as TGTGCCAGCAGTTTATCCAGGCAGGGCAGGAATCAGCCCCAGCATTTT. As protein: CASSLSRQGRNQPQHF.

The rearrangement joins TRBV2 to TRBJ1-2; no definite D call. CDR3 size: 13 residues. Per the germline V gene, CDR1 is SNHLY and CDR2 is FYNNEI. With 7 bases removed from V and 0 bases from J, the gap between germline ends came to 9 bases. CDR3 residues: CASKVSANYGYTF. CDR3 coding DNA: TGTGCCAGCAAGGTCAGCGCTAACTATGGCTACACCTTC. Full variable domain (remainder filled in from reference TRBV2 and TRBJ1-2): EPEVTQTPSHQVTQMGQEVILRCVPISNHLYFYWYRQILGQKVEFLVSFYNNEISEKSEIFDDQFSVERPDGSNFTLKIRSTKLEDSAMYFCASKVSANYGYTFGSGTRLTVV.

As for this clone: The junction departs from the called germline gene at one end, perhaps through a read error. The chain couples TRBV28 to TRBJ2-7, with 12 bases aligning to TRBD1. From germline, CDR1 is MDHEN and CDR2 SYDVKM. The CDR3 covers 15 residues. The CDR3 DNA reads TGTGCCAGCAGGTTATCGGGGACAGGGGGCCTCGAGCAGTACTTC. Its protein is CASRLSGTGGLEQYF.

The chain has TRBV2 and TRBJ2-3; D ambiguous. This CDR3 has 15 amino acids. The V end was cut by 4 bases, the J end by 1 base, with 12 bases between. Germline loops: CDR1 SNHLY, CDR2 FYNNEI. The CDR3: CASSVQEIRTDTQYF. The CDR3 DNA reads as TGTGCCAGCAGTGTTCAGGAAATCCGCACAGATACGCAGTATTTT.

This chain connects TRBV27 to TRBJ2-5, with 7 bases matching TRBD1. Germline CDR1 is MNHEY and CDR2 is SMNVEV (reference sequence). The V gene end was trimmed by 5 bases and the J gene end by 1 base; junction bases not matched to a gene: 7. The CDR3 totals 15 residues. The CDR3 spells CASSPLTGPQETQYF. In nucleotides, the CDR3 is TGTGCCAGCAGTCCCTTGACAGGGCCCCAAGAGACCCAGTACTTC.

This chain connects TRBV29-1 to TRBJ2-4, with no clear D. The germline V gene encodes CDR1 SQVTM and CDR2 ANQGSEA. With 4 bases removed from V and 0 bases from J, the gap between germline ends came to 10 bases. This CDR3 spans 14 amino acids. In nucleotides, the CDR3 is TGCAGCGTTGGTGGGCGGCTAGCCAAAAACATTCAGTACTTC. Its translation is CSVGGRLAKNIQYF.

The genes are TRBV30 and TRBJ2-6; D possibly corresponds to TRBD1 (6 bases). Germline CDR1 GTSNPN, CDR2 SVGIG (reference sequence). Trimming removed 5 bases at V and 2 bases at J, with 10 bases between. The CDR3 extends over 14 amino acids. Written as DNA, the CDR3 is TGTGCCTGGGGACAGATCACTGGGGCCAACGTCCTGACTTTC. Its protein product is CAWGQITGANVLTF.

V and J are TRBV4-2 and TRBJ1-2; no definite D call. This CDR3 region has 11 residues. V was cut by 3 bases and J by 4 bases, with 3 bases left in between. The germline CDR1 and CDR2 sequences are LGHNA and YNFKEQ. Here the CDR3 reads CASSHAYGYTF. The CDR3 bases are TGTGCCAGCAGCCACGCCTATGGCTACACCTTC.

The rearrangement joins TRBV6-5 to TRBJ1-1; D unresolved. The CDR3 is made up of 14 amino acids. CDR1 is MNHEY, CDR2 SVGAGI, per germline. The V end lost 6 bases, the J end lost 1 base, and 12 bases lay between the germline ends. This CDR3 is CASRETTANTEAFF. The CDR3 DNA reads TGTGCCAGCAGGGAGACGACGGCGAACACTGAAGCTTTCTTT.

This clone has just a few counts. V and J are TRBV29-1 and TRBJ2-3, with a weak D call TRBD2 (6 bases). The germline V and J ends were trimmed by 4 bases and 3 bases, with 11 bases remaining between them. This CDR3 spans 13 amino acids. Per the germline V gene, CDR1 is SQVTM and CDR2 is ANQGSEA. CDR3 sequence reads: CSVAGGMTDTQYF. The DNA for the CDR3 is TGCAGCGTTGCAGGCGGGATGACAGATACGCAGTATTTT.

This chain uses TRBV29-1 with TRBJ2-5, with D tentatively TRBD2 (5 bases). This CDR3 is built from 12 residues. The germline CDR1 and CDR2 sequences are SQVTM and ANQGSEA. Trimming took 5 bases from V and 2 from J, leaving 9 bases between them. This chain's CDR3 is CSVSRVQETQYF. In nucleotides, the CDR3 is TGCAGCGTTTCGCGGGTTCAAGAGACCCAGTACTTC.